This entry lists 5 T cell receptor beta chains sequenced from one sample in a study of blood T cell repertoires in COVID-19. Profiled with immunoSEQ multiplex PCR; TCRdb holds only in-frame clones, not every one. This sample yields tens of thousands of clones, of which over 75% are seen a single time; 20% to 25% belongs to the top ten. The sample consisted of peripheral blood. These receptors were collected from a man aged 80 or over with active or convalescent COVID-19.

This rearrangement joins TRBV6-5 to TRBJ2-5, with 10 bases aligning to TRBD2. Germline values: CDR1 MNHEY, CDR2 SVGAGI. This CDR3 is built from 15 residues. The J segment lost 4 bases and the V segment lost 2 bases, leaving 4 bases of the junction unmatched. In DNA, the CDR3 is TGTGCCAGCAGTTACAGCGGGGGGGCGGGAGAGACCCAGTACTTC. Translation gives CASSYSGGAGETQYF.

The rearrangement links TRBV9 to TRBJ1-4; D is unresolved. The V gene lost 2 bases and the J gene lost 4 bases, with 9 bases spanning the gap. Germline-derived CDR1 and CDR2 are SGDLS and YYNGEE. The length of the CDR3 is 14 residues. The CDR3 DNA reads TGTGCCAGCAGCGTCTTGGCAGATAATGAAAAACTGTTTTTT. This codes for CASSVLADNEKLFF.

The rearrangement uses TRBV12-3 or TRBV12-4 and TRBJ1-5, with D perhaps matching TRBD1 (6 bases). V lost 5 bases, J lost 7 bases, and 12 bases lay in between. This CDR3 has 13 amino acids. This CDR3 is CASSVSGVQPQHF. The CDR3 DNA reads TGTGCCAGCAGTGTTTCAGGGGTCCAGCCCCAGCATTTT.

This clone turned up a few times. The J gene is TRBJ1-5, the V gene TRBV2; D not certain. V dropped 11 bases and J dropped 2 bases, with 13 bases sitting between them. CDR1 is SNHLY, CDR2 FYNNEI, per germline. This CDR3 contains 13 residues. The DNA of the CDR3 is TGTGCCGGCGGAGGTGTGGGCAATCAGCCCCAGCATTTT. This translates into CAGGGVGNQPQHF.

The sample holds a few counts of this clone. The chain combines TRBV6-5 with TRBJ1-1; D is uncertain. The CDR3 is 11 amino acids. Germline lookup yields CDR1 MNHEY and CDR2 SVGAGI. V lost 10 bases to trimming and J lost 1 base, with 7 bases between them. The CDR3 nucleotides are TGTGCCACCCGGGAGAACACTGAAGCTTTCTTT. It is translated as CATRENTEAFF.